The next 24 T cell receptor beta chains were all read from a single sample in a study of cytomegalovirus exposure and HLA in healthy donors. Primers for the PCR totalled 60 Vbeta and 13 Jbeta. The table came from immunoSEQ multiplex PCR; TCRdb's copy has only in-frame clones and leaves some out. The sample has about 190,000 clones, about nine tenths seen once. The sequencing sample was made of PBMCs. These TCRs come from a boy younger than 10 in good health and CMV-seronegative.

The chain combines TRBV2 with TRBJ2-5, with 10 bases matching TRBD2. CDR3 length: 15 amino acids. Germline assignment: CDR1 SNHLY and CDR2 FYNNEI. V lost 1 base to trimming and J lost 4 bases; unmatched junction nucleotides: 3. CDR3 region: CASSEGASGRETQYF. The CDR3 DNA follows: TGTGCCAGCAGTGAAGGTGCTAGCGGGAGAGAGACCCAGTACTTC.

J is TRBJ2-5 and V is TRBV5-6; the D gene is possibly TRBD1 (6 bases). Trimming stripped 5 bases from V and 5 bases from J, with 16 bases between. The germline CDR1 and CDR2 sequences are SGHDT and YYEEEE. CDR3 length: 14 residues. CDR3 sequence reads: CASRQQGSRETQYF. The CDR3 bases are TGTGCCAGCAGACAACAGGGAAGTCGGGAGACCCAGTACTTC.

The J gene is TRBJ1-1, the V gene TRBV6-6; perhaps TRBD1 as D (6 bases). Germline values: CDR1 MNHNY, CDR2 SVGAGI (reference sequence). The CDR3 is made up of 14 amino acids. Trimming cost V 2 bases and J 4 bases, with 11 bases left between them. The CDR3 DNA sequence: TGTGCCAGCAGTTACGATTACAGGGCCACTGAAGCTTTCTTT. Translating gives CASSYDYRATEAFF.

In regard to this clone: One end of the junction is discordant with germline, which a read error may explain. The chain uses TRBV7-9 and TRBJ1-5; a weak D match, TRBD1 (6 bases). The CDR3 has 16 residues. Germline V gene lookup returns CDR1 SEHNR and CDR2 FQNEAQ (reference sequence). The CDR3 loop reads CASSLATGGHNQPQHF. DNA of the CDR3: TGTGCCAGCAGTTTAGCAACGGGGGGACACAATCAGCCCCAGCATTTT.

The chain joins TRBV27 to TRBJ1-1; D remains ambiguous. This CDR3 is 18 amino acids long. Germline V gene data show CDR1 as MNHEY and CDR2 as SMNVEV (reference sequence). V lost 2 bases and J 3 bases, leaving 22 bases between the germline ends. The CDR3 DNA is TGTGCCAGCAGTTTAAGGTGGCGGGGAGTAAAGGGTGACACTGAAGCTTTCTTT. This translates into CASSLRWRGVKGDTEAFF.

This chain joins TRBV28 and TRBJ1-1; no firm D call. V was shortened by 5 bases and J by 4 bases, with 23 bases between the two germline ends. The germline V gene encodes CDR1 MDHEN and CDR2 SYDVKM. This CDR3 is built from 17 residues. This CDR3 reads CASSPGPLNGEGTEAFF. The CDR3 bases are TGTGCCAGCAGTCCCGGACCCTTAAACGGGGAGGGCACTGAAGCTTTCTTT.

V gene TRBV5-1 combines with J gene TRBJ2-7; no clear D. V lost 6 bases, J lost 0 bases, and 13 bases lay in between. The CDR3 runs 14 residues. Germline assignment: CDR1 SGHRS and CDR2 YFSETQ. The CDR3 sequence: CASMSLRSSYEQYF. The CDR3 nucleotides read TGCGCCAGCATGTCGCTCCGTAGCTCCTACGAGCAGTACTTC.

The V call is TRBV6-5, the J call TRBJ2-5; tentatively, D is TRBD2 (6 bases). The germline V and J ends were trimmed by 2 bases and 7 bases, with 11 bases remaining between them. Germline V gene lookup returns CDR1 MNHEY and CDR2 SVGAGI. The CDR3 consists of 13 residues. The CDR3 DNA follows: TGTGCCAGCAGTTACCACGGGAGAGGGACCCAGTACTTC. Translating it yields CASSYHGRGTQYF.

The chain couples TRBV29-1 to TRBJ1-1; D gene ambiguous. CDR1 is SQVTM and CDR2 is ANQGSEA in the germline V gene. CDR3 length: 13 residues. The ends were cut back, 4 bases at V and 0 bases at J, with 9 bases in the middle. This CDR3 is CSVGRPLNTEAFF. Here the CDR3 DNA reads TGCAGCGTTGGGAGGCCCTTGAACACTGAAGCTTTCTTT. Full variable domain (outside the CDR3, taken from reference TRBV29-1 and TRBJ1-1): SAVISQKPSRDICQRGTSLTIQCQVDSQVTMMFWYRQQPGQSLTLIATANQGSEATYESGFVIDKFPISRPNLTFSTLTVSNMSPEDSSIYLCSVGRPLNTEAFFGQGTRLTVV.

The rearrangement uses TRBV9 and TRBJ2-3; D gene ambiguous. The CDR3 consists of 13 residues. V lost 3 bases to trimming and J lost 8 bases, with 13 bases between them. Germline V gene data show CDR1 as SGDLS and CDR2 as YYNGEE. DNA for the CDR3: TGTGCCAGCAGCGCGGTCAACTCCGCTACGCAGTATTTT. It specifies CASSAVNSATQYF.

J is TRBJ2-5 and V is TRBV6-5, with 7 positions matching TRBD1. CDR3 length: 14 residues. V lost 5 bases, J lost 7 bases, and 10 bases stayed unmatched. CDR1 and CDR2 (germline): MNHEY, SVGAGI. The CDR3 here is CASSRQGGTTTQYF. CDR3 DNA sequence: TGTGCCAGCAGTCGACAGGGTGGTACGACGACCCAGTACTTC.

This chain joins TRBV19 and TRBJ1-4; 9 positions match TRBD1. This CDR3 is built from 14 residues. The ends lost 8 bases at V and 3 bases at J; junction bases unmatched: 4. Per germline, CDR1 LNHDA and CDR2 SQIVND (reference sequence). In nucleotides, the CDR3 is TGTGCCAGTCGACAGGGGGGAGCTAATGAAAAACTGTTTTTT. Translating it yields CASRQGGANEKLFF.

This clone was seen more than once but under ten times. The chain joins TRBV2 to TRBJ1-4; the match to TRBD1 covers 7 bases. Germline CDR1 is SNHLY and CDR2 is FYNNEI. The CDR3 is 14 residues long. J lost 7 bases, V lost 7 bases, and 9 bases had no gene match. The CDR3 bases are TGTGCCAGCATTACGAGGGGGCTGATTGAAAAACTGTTTTTT. This encodes CASITRGLIEKLFF.

This clone was counted between two and nine times. The chain links TRBV7-9 to TRBJ2-1; TRBD2 is a possible D gene (6 bases). The length of the CDR3 is 14 residues. Trimming left V 4 bases short and J 2 bases short, with 9 bases between. CDR1 is SEHNR, CDR2 FQNEAQ, per germline (reference sequence). As DNA, the CDR3 is TGTGCCAGCAGCTCCGGGAGTCCCTACAATGAGCAGTTCTTC. Protein: CASSSGSPYNEQFF.

This chain connects TRBV28 to TRBJ2-2, with 10 bases identical to TRBD1. The V and J ends lost 2 bases and 7 bases, in that order; junction bases with no gene match: 4. The CDR3 has 15 amino acids. Germline V gene lookup returns CDR1 MDHEN and CDR2 SYDVKM. CDR3 DNA: TGTGCCAGCAGTTTAACGGGACAGGGGAGCGGGGAGCTGTTTTTT. Translated: CASSLTGQGSGELFF.

The chain recombines TRBV7-3 with TRBJ2-1; 10 bases map to TRBD2. This CDR3 has 15 residues. Germline V gene sequence: CDR1 SGHTA, CDR2 FQGTGA. V shed 2 bases and J 7 bases; nucleotides not matched to a gene: 5. The CDR3 sequence is CASSLSSGRANEQFF. Here the CDR3 DNA reads TGTGCCAGCAGCTTATCTAGCGGGAGAGCAAATGAGCAGTTCTTC. Based on the CDR3 plus reference TRBV7-3 and TRBJ2-1, the full variable domain is GAGVSQTPSNKVTEKGKYVELRCDPISGHTALYWYRQSLGQGPEFLIYFQGTGAADDSGLPNDRFFAVRPEGSVSTLKIQRTERGDSAVYLCASSLSSGRANEQFFGPGTRLTVL.

The chain has TRBV30 and TRBJ1-2, with D possibly matching TRBD1 (6 bases). Deletions cut 4 bases from V and 3 bases from J, with 12 bases between. This CDR3 contains 13 residues. Germline V CDR1 and CDR2: GTSNPN, SVGIG (reference sequence). CDR3 amino acids: CAWTGQSDYGYTF. CDR3 DNA: TGTGCCTGGACTGGACAGTCGGACTATGGCTACACCTTC.

The genes are TRBV28 and TRBJ1-2; TRBD1 is a possible D gene (5 bases). The length of the CDR3 is 12 residues. Trimming removed 3 bases at V and 7 bases at J, with 9 bases between. The germline CDR1 and CDR2 sequences are MDHEN and SYDVKM. The CDR3: CASSFGRGGYTF. The CDR3, as DNA: TGTGCCAGCAGTTTTGGGAGGGGTGGCTACACCTTC.

The chain links TRBV27 to TRBJ2-1, with 11 bases identical to TRBD2. This CDR3 contains 15 residues. Germline V gene data show CDR1 as MNHEY and CDR2 as SMNVEV (reference sequence). V lost 5 bases to trimming and J lost 7 bases; unmatched junction nucleotides: 7. The chain's CDR3 is CASSVLLAGGNEQFF. CDR3 coding DNA: TGTGCCAGCAGTGTCCTGCTAGCGGGGGGAAATGAGCAGTTCTTC.

V and J are TRBV5-1 and TRBJ2-7; D unclear. V gave up 1 base and J gave up 4 bases, with 12 bases separating them. CDR3 length equals 14 residues. Looked up from germline, CDR1 is SGHRS and CDR2 is YFSETQ. CDR3 amino acids: CASSLSPQYYEQYF. The CDR3 DNA follows: TGCGCCAGCAGCTTGAGTCCCCAGTATTACGAGCAGTACTTC.

This chain joins TRBV15 and TRBJ1-4, with D perhaps TRBD1 (5 bases). Per germline, CDR1 LNHNV and CDR2 YYDKDF (reference sequence). The CDR3 loop spans 16 amino acids. Trimming stripped 5 bases from V and 7 bases from J, with 20 bases between. The CDR3 DNA follows: TGTGCCACCAGCCCCTTTACGGGGGGAGTAGGTGAAAAACTGTTTTTT. It codes for CATSPFTGGVGEKLFF.

The chain combines TRBV27 with TRBJ1-1, with D tentatively TRBD1 (6 bases). The CDR3 consists of 12 residues. CDR1 and CDR2 from the germline V gene are MNHEY and SMNVEV (reference sequence). V was clipped by 6 bases and J by 10 bases, with 15 bases between them. As DNA, the CDR3 is TGTGCCAGCAGACCCTTACAGGGACCAGCTTTCTTT. It translates to CASRPLQGPAFF.

The chain uses TRBV6-1 and TRBJ1-4; 11 nucleotides line up with TRBD1. Germline CDR1 MNHNS, CDR2 SASEGT. The CDR3 length is 15 residues. V gave up 6 bases and J gave up 12 bases; unmatched junction bases: 12. CDR3 residues: CASSDRDRGNKELFF. The CDR3 coding sequence is TGTGCCAGCAGCGACAGGGACAGGGGGAATAAAGAACTGTTTTTT.

This clone has a single count. This chain connects TRBV9 to TRBJ1-5; D uncertain. The ends were cut back, 2 bases at V and 0 bases at J, with 6 bases in the middle. Per germline, CDR1 SGDLS and CDR2 YYNGEE. The CDR3 has 14 amino acids. Here the CDR3 reads CASSVADSNQPQHF. CDR3 in DNA: TGTGCCAGCAGCGTGGCGGATAGCAATCAGCCCCAGCATTTT.